What follows are 30 T cell receptor beta chains derived from one specimen sequenced in a study. Each CDR3 protein is one row after TCRdb ran MiXCR on the RT-PCR reads. The sample includes about 700,000 distinct CDR3 sequences, 13% to 15% of them seen just once. The sample was memory CD4+ T cells from blood. The receptors shown here come from a female donor in good health, serving as a healthy control.

This chain links TRBV5-1 with TRBJ1-4; no definite D call. Per germline, CDR1 SGHRS and CDR2 YFSETQ. This CDR3 spans 16 amino acids. Deletions cut 0 bases from V and 5 bases from J, with 14 bases between. The CDR3 protein is CASSLGSAGGNEKLFF. The CDR3 region has the DNA TGCGCCAGCAGCTTGGGGAGTGCAGGAGGAAATGAAAAACTGTTTTTT.

This clonotype has ten or more counts. This chain uses TRBV29-1 with TRBJ1-1, with D possibly TRBD1 on 5 matching bases. This CDR3 has 13 amino acids. CDR1 is SQVTM and CDR2 is ANQGSEA in the germline V gene. V was clipped by 6 bases and J by 4 bases, with 15 bases between them. The CDR3 DNA reads TGCAGCGTCCGGAGTCCAGGGTTCACTGAAGCTTTCTTT. Protein sequence: CSVRSPGFTEAFF.

V usage is TRBV6-5 and J usage is TRBJ1-2; D not certain. The length of the CDR3 is 12 residues. Germline V gene lookup returns CDR1 MNHEY and CDR2 SVGAGI. V gave up 4 bases and J gave up 8 bases, with 11 bases separating them. CDR3 DNA sequence: TGTGCCAGCAGTTCACGCACTAGGGGCTACACCTTC. It translates to CASSSRTRGYTF.

V gene TRBV7-2 combines with J gene TRBJ2-5, with D tentatively TRBD2 (5 bases). The CDR3 runs to 16 residues. With 4 bases removed from V and 4 bases from J, the gap between germline ends came to 19 bases. In germline, CDR1 is SGHTA, CDR2 FQGNSA. The CDR3 sequence is CASSSSKVTGRETQYF. CDR3 sequence (DNA): TGTGCCAGCAGCTCGTCTAAGGTGACGGGAAGAGAGACCCAGTACTTC.

This clonotype was found a few times. The rearrangement links TRBV5-1 to TRBJ1-1; TRBD1 aligns across 9 bases. CDR1 and CDR2 from the germline V gene are SGHRS and YFSETQ. V trimming: 5 bases; J trimming: 2 bases; junction bases outside the gene matches: 4. The CDR3 totals 14 residues. The DNA of the CDR3 is TGCGCCAGCAGGGCGGGACAGGGAAACACTGAAGCTTTCTTT. It translates to CASRAGQGNTEAFF.

The CDR3 DNA reads as TGCAGCGTTGTATCGGGGTTTTCCACAGATACGCAGTATTTT. Its protein product is CSVVSGFSTDTQYF. The chain is built from TRBV29-1 and TRBJ2-3; tentative D call: TRBD2 (5 bases). The V gene's germline CDR1 is SQVTM and CDR2 ANQGSEA. The CDR3 length is 14 residues. V was pared by 4 bases and J by 2 bases, with 13 bases between.

In regard to this clonotype: An end of the junction differs from the germline gene, which may be a read error. CDR3 protein: CASGLAVYNEQFF. CDR3 coding DNA: TGTGCCAGCGGCTTAGCGGTATACAATGAGCAGTTCTTC. The V and J genes are TRBV7-2 and TRBJ2-1; TRBD2 might be the D (6 bases). This CDR3 has 13 amino acids. Germline CDR1 and CDR2: SGHTA and FQGNSA.

This chain uses TRBV3-1 with TRBJ2-2; D is perhaps TRBD1 or TRBD2 (5 bases each). Deletions cut 2 bases from V and 6 bases from J, with 16 bases between. From germline, CDR1 is LGHDT and CDR2 YNNKEL (reference sequence). The length of the CDR3 is 16 residues. DNA of the CDR3: TGTGCCAGCAGCCAACGGGGCACCGGAGCCGCCGGGGAGCTGTTTTTT. Its protein is CASSQRGTGAAGELFF. The full variable domain, with the rest looked up from reference TRBV3-1 and TRBJ2-2, is DTAVSQTPKYLVTQMGNDKSIKCEQNLGHDTMYWYKQDSKKFLKIMFSYNNKELIINETVPNRFSPKSPDKAHLNLHINSLELGDSAVYFCASSQRGTGAAGELFFGEGSRLTVL.

CDR3 bases: TGTGCCAGCAGCCAAGTGAACTCTGGTGGCTACACCTTC. It yields the protein CASSQVNSGGYTF. The gene calls are TRBV3-1 and TRBJ1-2; no reliable D call. V lost 1 base and J lost 7, with 10 bases in between. CDR1 and CDR2 (germline): LGHDT, YNNKEL (reference sequence). The CDR3 contains 13 residues.

The chain carries TRBV7-3 and TRBJ2-1; 14 positions agree with TRBD2. Trimming took 6 bases from V and 6 from J; bases not matched to a gene: 7. Per germline, CDR1 SGHTA and CDR2 FQGTGA. The CDR3 spans 16 residues. The CDR3 DNA is TGTGCCAGCAGTTTTATGGGACTAGCGGGAGTCAATGAGCAGTTCTTC. This encodes CASSFMGLAGVNEQFF.

This clonotype was observed a handful of times. The V and J genes are TRBV29-1 and TRBJ1-2, with 8 positions matching TRBD1. The J segment lost 6 bases and the V segment lost 6 bases, leaving 9 bases of the junction unmatched. CDR1 and CDR2 (germline): SQVTM, ANQGSEA. This CDR3 is built from 13 residues. The CDR3 sequence: CSVADRGDNGYTF. CDR3 sequence (DNA): TGCAGCGTGGCTGACAGGGGAGACAATGGCTACACCTTC.

This clonotype was seen many times. This chain connects TRBV24-1 to TRBJ2-1; TRBD2 might be the D (6 bases). Germline V gene sequence: CDR1 KGHDR, CDR2 SFDVKD. The CDR3 spans 13 residues. Trimming cost V 5 bases and J 15 bases, with 19 bases left between them. CDR3 in amino acids: CATSARSGGWRFF. DNA of the CDR3: TGTGCCACCAGTGCACGGTCTGGGGGGTGGAGGTTCTTC.

The genes are TRBV6-2 or TRBV6-3 and TRBJ2-3, with D maybe TRBD1 (6 bases). The CDR3 consists of 14 residues. Germline CDR1 is MNHEY and CDR2 is SVGEGT. Trimming removed 7 bases at V and 6 bases at J, with 17 bases between. The CDR3 here is CASTRDTGGDTQYF. The CDR3 region has the DNA TGTGCCAGCACCAGGGACACGGGCGGGGATACGCAGTATTTT.

J is TRBJ2-1 and V is TRBV5-6; 10 nucleotides line up with TRBD1. This CDR3 has 17 amino acids. Germline assignment: CDR1 SGHDT and CDR2 YYEEEE. With V trimmed by 4 bases and J by 7 bases, 14 bases remained unmatched. The CDR3 loop reads CASSLDRGVGVVNEQFF. The CDR3 coding sequence is TGTGCCAGCAGCCTGGACAGGGGGGTCGGAGTAGTGAATGAGCAGTTCTTC.

CDR3 coding DNA: TGTGCCAGCAGTTACCAGCGGCCTAACTATGGCTACACCTTC. Protein sequence: CASSYQRPNYGYTF. The chain carries TRBV6-2 or TRBV6-3 and TRBJ1-2; D ambiguous. Germline CDR1 and CDR2: MNHEY and SVGEGT. Trimming stripped 2 bases from V and 0 bases from J, with 7 bases between. The CDR3 is 14 amino acids.

This clonotype was seen many times. This chain joins TRBV6-2 or TRBV6-3 and TRBJ2-4; a weak D match, TRBD2 (5 bases). The CDR3 spans 14 residues. Germline V gene lookup returns CDR1 MNHEY and CDR2 SVGEGT. Trimming pared 3 bases from V and 9 bases from J, leaving 15 bases between. This chain's CDR3 is CASSYGGASGIQYF. In DNA form, the CDR3 reads TGTGCCAGCAGTTATGGAGGCGCTTCGGGCATTCAGTACTTC.

This clonotype was seen a handful of times. The V gene is TRBV28, the J gene TRBJ2-7, with TRBD2 matching 8 bases. The CDR3 has 15 amino acids. V trimming: 7 bases; J trimming: 0 bases; junction bases outside the gene matches: 8. Germline-derived CDR1 and CDR2 are MDHEN and SYDVKM. The CDR3 loop is CASMSGSEHSYEQYF. The CDR3 coding sequence is TGTGCCAGCATGAGCGGGAGTGAACACTCCTACGAGCAGTACTTC.

The chain is built from TRBV10-2 and TRBJ2-7; 7 bases fit TRBD1. Unmatched junction bases numbered 7, after V lost 7 bases and J lost 4 bases. The CDR3 totals 13 residues. Germline V gene data show CDR1 as WSHSY and CDR2 as SAAADI. The CDR3: CASTPRGSYEQYF. The CDR3 nucleotides are TGCGCCAGCACGCCCAGGGGGTCGTACGAGCAGTACTTC.

There are a few counts of this clonotype. This sequence joins TRBV7-3 and TRBJ1-1; the D is unclear. CDR1 and CDR2 (germline): SGHTA, FQGTGA. The CDR3 loop spans 13 amino acids. Trimming stripped 4 bases from V and 1 base from J, with 7 bases between. The CDR3: CASSSTQNTEAFF. Written as DNA, the CDR3 is TGTGCCAGCAGCTCTACACAGAACACTGAAGCTTTCTTT.

This clonotype showed up many times. CDR3 sequence reads: CASSQVAGSTDTQYF. The DNA for the CDR3 is TGTGCCAGCAGCCAAGTGGCCGGGAGCACAGATACGCAGTATTTT. The V call is TRBV3-1, the J call TRBJ2-3; no clear D gene. Germline V gives CDR1 LGHDT, CDR2 YNNKEL (reference sequence). The V gene lost 1 base and the J gene lost 0 bases, with 8 bases spanning the gap. The CDR3 length is 15 residues.

This clonotype was found many times. This chain uses TRBV7-2 with TRBJ2-2, with D perhaps matching TRBD1 or TRBD2 (6 bases each). V lost 0 bases and J lost 7, with 15 bases in between. This CDR3 region has 16 residues. CDR1 SGHTA and CDR2 FQGNSA come from the germline V gene. This CDR3 is CASSLALGGRDGELFF. The DNA for the CDR3 is TGTGCCAGCAGCTTAGCGCTCGGGGGCCGCGACGGGGAGCTGTTTTTT.

V is TRBV6-5 and J is TRBJ1-5, with a possible D match to TRBD1 (5 bases). Germline CDR1 is MNHEY and CDR2 is SVGAGI. CDR3 size: 17 residues. The V gene lost 0 bases and the J gene lost 2 bases, with 14 bases spanning the gap. CDR3 amino acids: CASSYSFPGGGNQPQHF. The CDR3 DNA sequence: TGTGCCAGCAGTTACTCCTTTCCGGGGGGTGGCAATCAGCCCCAGCATTTT.

This clonotype was recorded many times. Here the CDR3 reads CASSTRASGSYEQYF. CDR3 nucleotide sequence: TGTGCCAGCAGCACAAGGGCTAGCGGCTCCTACGAGCAGTACTTC. This chain connects TRBV7-2 to TRBJ2-7; 7 bases agree with TRBD2. Germline V gene data show CDR1 as SGHTA and CDR2 as FQGNSA. V dropped 5 bases and J dropped 0; count of bases not matched to a gene: 7. This CDR3 has 15 residues.

This clonotype was found a few times. The J gene is TRBJ1-1, the V gene TRBV20-1; 7 positions agree with TRBD1. CDR1 and CDR2 from the germline V gene are DFQATT and SNEGSKA (reference sequence). The junction had 8 bases not matched to a gene; V was cut back by 3 bases and J by 10 bases. This CDR3 contains 12 residues. In DNA form, the CDR3 reads TGCAGTGCTAGTGAAGGGGGCTCTTCAGCTTTCTTT. Protein product: CSASEGGSSAFF.

This clonotype was found many times. CDR3 in DNA: TGTGCCATCAGTGAGTCGGGCAGGTCGAACACTGAAGCTTTCTTT. As protein: CAISESGRSNTEAFF. V and J are TRBV10-3 and TRBJ1-1; D is undetermined. V shed 0 bases and J shed 1 base, with 9 bases lying between them. Germline V gene sequence: CDR1 ENHRY, CDR2 SYGVKD. CDR3 size: 15 residues.

This clonotype was observed many times. V and J are TRBV5-1 and TRBJ1-5, with D uncertain. The germline V gene encodes CDR1 SGHRS and CDR2 YFSETQ. Trimming left V 0 bases short and J 3 bases short, with 10 bases between. The CDR3 has 15 residues. The CDR3 coding sequence is TGCGCCAGCAGCTTGGGCCACCAACCCAATCAGCCCCAGCATTTT. Protein sequence: CASSLGHQPNQPQHF.

This chain links TRBV7-9 with TRBJ1-1; D is unclear. Germline V gives CDR1 SEHNR, CDR2 FQNEAQ (reference sequence). CDR3 length: 14 residues. V was clipped by 3 bases and J by 2 bases, with 10 bases between them. CDR3 in amino acids: CASSLHSTNTEAFF. The CDR3 nucleotides read TGTGCCAGCAGCTTGCACAGTACTAACACTGAAGCTTTCTTT.

Many counts were recorded for this clonotype. The J gene is TRBJ1-1, the V gene TRBV12-3 or TRBV12-4; 7 bases map to TRBD1. V lost 2 bases, J lost 3 bases, and 3 bases stayed unmatched. The CDR3 consists of 14 residues. This CDR3 is CASSLSGGDTEAFF. Here the CDR3 DNA reads TGTGCCAGCAGTTTATCAGGGGGGGACACTGAAGCTTTCTTT.

The chain uses TRBV5-1 and TRBJ2-6; 7 nucleotides match TRBD2. This CDR3 spans 16 amino acids. J was trimmed by 1 base and V by 7 bases; bases with no gene match: 8. Germline CDR1 SGHRS, CDR2 YFSETQ. This chain's CDR3 is CASGDGRESGANVLTF. The CDR3 nucleotides read TGCGCCAGCGGCGACGGGCGGGAGTCTGGGGCCAACGTCCTGACTTTC.

This clonotype was observed a handful of times. The gene calls are TRBV5-6 and TRBJ1-1, with a possible D match to TRBD1 (6 bases). CDR1 and CDR2 from the germline V gene are SGHDT and YYEEEE. V was clipped by 3 bases and J by 4 bases, with 13 bases between them. The CDR3 runs to 14 residues. DNA for the CDR3: TGTGCCAGCAGCTGGGCCAGGGGAACCACTGAAGCTTTCTTT. Translated, it gives CASSWARGTTEAFF. The complete variable domain, with remaining parts taken from reference TRBV5-6 and TRBJ1-1, reads DAGVTQSPTHLIKTRGQQVTLRCSPKSGHDTVSWYQQALGQGPQFIFQYYEEEERQRGNFPDRFSGHQFPNYSSELNVNALLLGDSALYLCASSWARGTTEAFFGQGTRLTVV.